This T cell receptor beta chain was profiled in a study of OX40 agonist ivuxolimab in advanced cancers. Study in general: Prior therapy, whether anti-PD-1, anti-PD-L1 or anti-CTLA-4, was allowed, and less than 45% had some. Partial responses were observed in three patients, of whom one had hepatocellular carcinoma and two had cutaneous melanoma. Study-wide findings and caveats: With doses of 0.1-3.0 mg/kg, partial responders showed among the lowest clonal expansion.

A word on this clone: The antigen is not known.

Sequencing was performed with immunoSEQ multiplex PCR; in TCRdb, only in-frame clones are kept and a portion is missing. The sample consists of around 70,000 clones, 86% of them appearing once. Germline assignment: CDR1 ENHRY and CDR2 SYGVKD. V shed 6 bases and J 8 bases; nucleotides not matched to a gene: 8. This CDR3 is built from 15 residues. Blood was sampled at baseline, cycle 4 day 1, and cycle 7 day 1. This material consisted of CD4+ or CD8+ T cells sorted from blood, taken in a trial of the OX40 agonist ivuxolimab. The origin of this receptor is an adult with an advanced solid tumor such as melanoma, head and neck, liver or kidney cancer. This chain links TRBV10-3 with TRBJ2-1; 12 bases agree with TRBD2. CDR3 sequence (DNA): TGTGCCATCAGAGCGACTAGCGGGAGTCTCGATGAGCAGTTCTTC. Encoded protein: CAIRATSGSLDEQFF.